Presented here are 3 T cell receptor beta chains from one specimen sequenced in a study of T cell repertoires in cytomegalovirus infection (dated by TCRdb to about 2019). The listed sequencing device is Illumina HiSeq 1500. Through fastp at Q25 and MiXCR, TCRdb rebuilt clones from the public reads, retaining in-frame beta chains. Each entry merges the rows of one CDR3 protein and shows their most common DNA and genes. For this sample the table gives more than 150,000 distinct CDR3 sequences, of which less than 25% were detected only once. The ten largest clones represent approximately 11% of the sample. Material: PBMCs. These receptors were obtained from a human donor in good health (CMV status not recorded). Some clones in this sample may be carry-over from other donors' samples.

This sequence joins TRBV2 and TRBJ2-5; D gene unclear. The CDR3 consists of 13 residues. The V end lost 3 bases, the J end lost 1 base, and 6 bases lay between the germline ends. CDR1 and CDR2 from the germline V gene are SNHLY and FYNNEI. Here the CDR3 DNA reads TGTGCCAGCAGTGACCCTTTCCAAGAGACCCAGTACTTC. It codes for CASSDPFQETQYF.

The chain uses TRBV5-8 and TRBJ2-1, with D perhaps matching TRBD2 (5 bases). The germline V gene has CDR1 SGHTS and CDR2 YDEGEE. This CDR3 has 15 amino acids. Trimming shortened V by 1 base and J by 0 bases, and 8 bases separated the two germline ends. The CDR3 bases are TGTGCCAGCAGCTTGCGACTAAACTCCTACAATGAGCAGTTCTTC. This sequence encodes CASSLRLNSYNEQFF.

This chain uses TRBV5-4 with TRBJ1-2; the match to TRBD1 covers 9 bases. The CDR3 covers 16 residues. Germline lookup yields CDR1 SGHNT and CDR2 YYREEE (reference sequence). V lost 4 bases, J lost 5 bases, and 12 bases stayed unmatched. The DNA of the CDR3 is TGTGCCAGCAGCCAAACCGGGACAGGGATGAATTATGGCTACACCTTC. Residues: CASSQTGTGMNYGYTF.